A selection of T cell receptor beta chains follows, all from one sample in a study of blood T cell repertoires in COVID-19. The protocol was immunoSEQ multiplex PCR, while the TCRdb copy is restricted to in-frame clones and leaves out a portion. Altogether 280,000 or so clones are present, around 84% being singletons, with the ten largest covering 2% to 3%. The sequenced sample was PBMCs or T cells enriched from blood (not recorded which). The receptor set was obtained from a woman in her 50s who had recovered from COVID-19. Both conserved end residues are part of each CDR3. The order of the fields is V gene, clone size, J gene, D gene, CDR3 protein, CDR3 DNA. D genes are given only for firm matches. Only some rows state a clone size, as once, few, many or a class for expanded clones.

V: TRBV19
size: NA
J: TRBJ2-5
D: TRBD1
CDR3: CASSIGPGGLETQYF
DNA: TGTGCCAGTAGTATAGGCCCAGGGGGTTTAGAGACCCAGTACTTC

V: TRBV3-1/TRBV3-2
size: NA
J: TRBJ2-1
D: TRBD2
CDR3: CASSSGLAGVEQFF
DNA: TGTGCCAGCAGCTCTGGACTAGCGGGAGTTGAGCAGTTCTTC

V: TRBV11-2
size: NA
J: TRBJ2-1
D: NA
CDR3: CASSLDWASSNEQFF
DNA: TGTGCCAGCAGCTTAGATTGGGCTAGCTCCAATGAGCAGTTCTTC

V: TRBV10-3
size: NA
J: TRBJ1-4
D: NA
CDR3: CAIRSGLGLTNEKLFF
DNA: TGTGCCATCAGGAGTGGTCTGGGACTAACTAATGAAAAACTGTTTTTT

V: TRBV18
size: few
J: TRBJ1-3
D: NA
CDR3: CASSPPQTSGNTIYF
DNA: TGTGCCAGCTCACCACCACAGACCTCTGGAAACACCATATATTTT

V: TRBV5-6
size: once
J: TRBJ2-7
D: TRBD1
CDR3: CASSFQGAYEQYF
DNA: TGTGCCAGCAGCTTCCAGGGGGCCTACGAGCAGTACTTC

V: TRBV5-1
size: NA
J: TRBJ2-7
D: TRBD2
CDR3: CASSLGLAGGLSYEQYF
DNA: TGCGCCAGCAGCTTGGGGCTAGCGGGGGGGCTCTCCTACGAGCAGTACTTC

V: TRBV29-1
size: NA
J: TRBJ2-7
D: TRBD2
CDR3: CSAAGGSSYEQYF
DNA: TGCAGCGCAGCGGGAGGGAGCTCCTACGAGCAGTACTTC

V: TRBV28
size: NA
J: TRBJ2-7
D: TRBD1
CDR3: CASSSNGTASSYEQYF
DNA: TGTGCCAGCAGTTCGAACGGGACAGCTTCATCCTACGAGCAGTACTTC

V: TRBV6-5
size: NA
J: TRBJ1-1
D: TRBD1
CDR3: CASRDRGHGETEAFF
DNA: TGTGCCAGCAGGGACAGGGGGCATGGGGAGACTGAAGCTTTCTTT

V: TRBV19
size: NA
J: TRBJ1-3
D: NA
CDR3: CASSIISGMRNTIYF
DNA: TGTGCCAGTAGTATAATTTCAGGGATGCGGAACACCATATATTTT

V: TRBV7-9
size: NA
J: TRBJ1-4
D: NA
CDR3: CASSLYTTATNEKLFF
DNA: TGTGCCAGCAGCTTATATACGACAGCAACTAATGAAAAACTGTTTTTT

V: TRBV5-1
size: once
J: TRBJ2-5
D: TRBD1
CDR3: CASSYRGETQYF
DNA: TGCGCCAGCAGCTACAGGGGAGAGACCCAGTACTTC

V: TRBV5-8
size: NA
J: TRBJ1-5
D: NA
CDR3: CASSVSRGRYQPQHF
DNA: TGTGCCAGCAGCGTCAGCAGGGGTCGATATCAGCCCCAGCATTTT

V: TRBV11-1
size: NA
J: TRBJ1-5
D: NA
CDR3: CASSVSGNQPQHF
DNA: TGTGCCAGCAGTGTTTCGGGCAATCAGCCCCAGCATTTT

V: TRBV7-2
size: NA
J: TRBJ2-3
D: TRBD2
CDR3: CASSLLRGLAGRITDTQYF
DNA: TGTGCCAGCAGCTTGTTGAGGGGACTAGCGGGGAGGATAACAGATACGCAGTATTTT

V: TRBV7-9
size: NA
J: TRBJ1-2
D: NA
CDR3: CASSSRDTSKGDGYTF
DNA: TGTGCCAGCAGCTCCCGGGACACTTCGAAGGGGGATGGCTACACCTTC

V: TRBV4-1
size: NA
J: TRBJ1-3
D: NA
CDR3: CASSQLKFLGGTGGNTIYF
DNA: TGCGCCAGCAGCCAATTAAAATTCTTAGGGGGAACGGGAGGAAACACCATATATTTT

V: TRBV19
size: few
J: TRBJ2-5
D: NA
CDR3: CASSDQAYRTQYF
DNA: TGTGCCAGTAGTGACCAGGCTTATCGGACCCAGTACTTC

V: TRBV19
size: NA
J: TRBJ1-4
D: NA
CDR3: CASSLNTHEKLFF
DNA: TGTGCCAGTAGTCTGAACACGCATGAAAAACTGTTTTTT

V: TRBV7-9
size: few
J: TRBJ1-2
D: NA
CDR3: CASSLATGALLQYGYTF
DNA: TGTGCCAGCAGCTTAGCGACAGGTGCCCTACTCCAATATGGCTACACCTTC

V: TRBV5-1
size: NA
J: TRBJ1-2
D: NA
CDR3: CASRLEMSVGYTF
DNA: TGCGCCAGCAGGCTTGAGATGTCGGTGGGCTACACCTTC

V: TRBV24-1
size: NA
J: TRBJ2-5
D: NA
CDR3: CATSDPLGGGETQYF
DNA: TGTGCCACCAGTGACCCCTTGGGAGGGGGGGAGACCCAGTACTTC

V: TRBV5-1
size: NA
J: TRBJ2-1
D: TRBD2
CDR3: CASSWGGNEQFF
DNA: TGCGCCAGCAGCTGGGGGGGTAATGAGCAGTTCTTC

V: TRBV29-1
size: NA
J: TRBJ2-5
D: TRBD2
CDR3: CSVFGTSGGRGTQYF
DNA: TGCAGCGTCTTCGGGACTAGCGGGGGGCGGGGGACCCAGTACTTC

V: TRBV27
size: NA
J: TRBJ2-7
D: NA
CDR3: CASSFQGGANYEQYF
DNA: TGTGCCAGCAGTTTCCAAGGAGGGGCCAACTACGAGCAGTACTTC

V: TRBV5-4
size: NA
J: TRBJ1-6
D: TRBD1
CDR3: CASSPDRAQRSPLHF
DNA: TGTGCCAGCAGCCCGGACAGGGCGCAGCGATCACCCCTCCACTTT

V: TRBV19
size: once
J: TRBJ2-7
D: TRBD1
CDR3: CASSYQGQGASYEQYF
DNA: TGTGCCAGTAGTTATCAAGGACAGGGGGCTTCCTACGAGCAGTACTTC

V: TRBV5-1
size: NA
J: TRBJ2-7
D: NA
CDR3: CASSLGGSTYAYEQYF
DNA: TGCGCCAGCAGCTTGGGGGGCAGCACCTACGCCTACGAGCAGTACTTC

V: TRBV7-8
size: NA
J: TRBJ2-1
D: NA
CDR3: CASSSRGGGGSYNEQFF
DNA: TGTGCCAGCAGCTCCAGGGGTGGCGGGGGTTCCTACAATGAGCAGTTCTTC

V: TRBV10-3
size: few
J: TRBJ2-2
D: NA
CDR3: CAINTHTRGDTGELFF
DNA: TGTGCCATCAATACACATACCAGGGGGGACACCGGGGAGCTGTTTTTT

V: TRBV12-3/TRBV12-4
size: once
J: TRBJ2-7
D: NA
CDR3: CASSLRQDYEQYF
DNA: TGTGCCAGCAGTCTTAGACAGGACTACGAGCAGTACTTC

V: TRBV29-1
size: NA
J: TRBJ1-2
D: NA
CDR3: CSVPERGGAGYGYTF
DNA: TGCAGCGTCCCGGAGCGTGGGGGCGCGGGCTATGGCTACACCTTC

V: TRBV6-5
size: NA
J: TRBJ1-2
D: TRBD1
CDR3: CASSYGQGARYGYTF
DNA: TGTGCCAGCAGTTACGGACAGGGGGCGAGATATGGCTACACCTTC

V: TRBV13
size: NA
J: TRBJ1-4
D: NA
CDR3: CASSLVGEKLFF
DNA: TGTGCCAGCAGCTTAGTCGGTGAAAAACTGTTTTTT

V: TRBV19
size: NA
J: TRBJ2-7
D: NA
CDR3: CASRAGRNEQYF
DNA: TGTGCCAGTAGGGCGGGCAGGAACGAGCAGTACTTC

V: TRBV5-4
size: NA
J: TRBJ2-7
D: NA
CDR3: CASSSLLRETEQYF
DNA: TGTGCCAGCAGCTCACTCCTCAGGGAAACTGAGCAGTACTTC

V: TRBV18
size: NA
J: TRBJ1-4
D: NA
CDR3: CASSPSTNEKLFF
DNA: TGTGCCAGCTCACCCTCGACTAATGAAAAACTGTTTTTT

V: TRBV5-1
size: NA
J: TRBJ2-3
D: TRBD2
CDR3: CASSLSLAGATDTQYF
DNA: TGCGCCAGCAGCTTAAGTCTAGCGGGGGCCACAGATACGCAGTATTTT

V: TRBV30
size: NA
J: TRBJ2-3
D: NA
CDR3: CAWNPGVDTQYF
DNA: TGTGCCTGGAATCCTGGAGTAGATACGCAGTATTTT

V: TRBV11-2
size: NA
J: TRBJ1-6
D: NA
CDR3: CASSLVQSVNSPLHF
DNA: TGTGCCAGCAGCTTAGTCCAGTCTGTGAATTCACCCCTCCACTTT

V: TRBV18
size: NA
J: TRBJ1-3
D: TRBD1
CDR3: CASSPGQGDTIYF
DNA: TGTGCCAGCTCACCAGGGCAGGGGGACACCATATATTTT

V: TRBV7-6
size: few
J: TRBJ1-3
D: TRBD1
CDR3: CASSSDRGYTIYF
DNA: TGTGCCAGCAGCTCCGACAGGGGTTACACCATATATTTT

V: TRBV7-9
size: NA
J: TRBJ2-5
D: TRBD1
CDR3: CASSLAGTEETQYF
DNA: TGTGCCAGCAGCTTAGCAGGGACAGAAGAGACCCAGTACTTC

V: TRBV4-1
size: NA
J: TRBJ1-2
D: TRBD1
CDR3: CASSQAGTAYGYTF
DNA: TGCGCCAGCAGCCAAGCCGGGACAGCCTATGGCTACACCTTC

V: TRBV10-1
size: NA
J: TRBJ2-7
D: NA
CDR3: CASSESAGLSYEQYF
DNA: TGCGCCAGCAGTGAGTCGGCAGGGCTATCCTACGAGCAGTACTTC

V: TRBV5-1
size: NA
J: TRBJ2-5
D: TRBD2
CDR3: CASSLQGGRETQYF
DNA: TGCGCCAGCAGCTTGCAGGGAGGGCGAGAGACCCAGTACTTC

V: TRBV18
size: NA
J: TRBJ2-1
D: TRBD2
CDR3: CASSPRFSGRLTSGRTYNEQFF
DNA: TGTGCCAGCTCACCACGCTTTTCCGGACGGTTGACTAGCGGGAGAACCTACAATGAGCAGTTCTTC

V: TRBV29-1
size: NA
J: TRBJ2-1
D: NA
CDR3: CSQIRGPYNEQFF
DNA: TGCTCACAAATTCGGGGTCCCTACAATGAGCAGTTCTTC

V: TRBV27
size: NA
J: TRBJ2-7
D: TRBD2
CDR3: CASSLGGLAGAYEQYF
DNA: TGTGCCAGCAGTTTAGGGGGACTAGCGGGAGCCTACGAGCAGTACTTC

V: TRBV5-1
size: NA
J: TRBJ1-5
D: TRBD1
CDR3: CASSLGQQGDHTPQHF
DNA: TGCGCCAGCAGCTTGGGGCAACAGGGGGACCACACGCCCCAGCATTTT

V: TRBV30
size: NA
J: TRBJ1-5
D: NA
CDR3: CAWSARSNQPQHF
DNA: TGTGCCTGGAGTGCCAGATCCAATCAGCCCCAGCATTTT

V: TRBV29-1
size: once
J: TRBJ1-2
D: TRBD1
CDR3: CSVAEGQGNYGYTF
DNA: TGCAGCGTCGCGGAGGGACAGGGTAACTATGGCTACACCTTC